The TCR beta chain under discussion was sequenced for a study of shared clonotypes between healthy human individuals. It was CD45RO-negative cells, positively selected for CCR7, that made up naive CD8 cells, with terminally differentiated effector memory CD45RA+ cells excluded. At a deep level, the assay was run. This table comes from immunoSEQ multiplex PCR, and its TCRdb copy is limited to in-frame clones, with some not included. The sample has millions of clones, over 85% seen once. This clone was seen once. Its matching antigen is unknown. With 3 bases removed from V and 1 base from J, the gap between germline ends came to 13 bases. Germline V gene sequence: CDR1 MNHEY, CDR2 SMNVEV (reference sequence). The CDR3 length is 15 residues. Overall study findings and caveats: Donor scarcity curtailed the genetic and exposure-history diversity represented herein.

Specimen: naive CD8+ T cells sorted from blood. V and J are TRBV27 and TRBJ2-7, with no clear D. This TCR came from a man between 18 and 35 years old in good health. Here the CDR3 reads CASSFSLLGSYEQYF. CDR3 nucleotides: TGTGCCAGCAGTTTCAGTCTCCTCGGGTCCTACGAGCAGTACTTC.